The clone carrying this TCR beta chain was detected many times. The CDR3 has 16 amino acids. J gave up 4 bases and V 5 bases, and 8 bases lay outside the gene matches. Amplification from RNA transcripts yielded the TCR beta CDR3 regions. A first-round RT-PCR used HTBI primers, followed by a second-round multiplex PCR. MiXCR, run by TCRdb on the multiplex PCR reads, gives a single entry per CDR3 protein. The sample consists of roughly 610,000 distinct CDR3 sequences, 20% to 25% of them appearing once. The data originate from a study of Graves' ophthalmopathy and Graves' hyperthyroidism. The sequence derives from a woman aged 18-35 years with stable Graves' hyperthyroidism. Some clones in this sample may be carry-over from other donors' samples. Sequencing was performed on peripheral blood. The genes are TRBV12-3 or TRBV12-4 and TRBJ2-2, with 9 bases matching TRBD2. The CDR3 region is CASSLIAGDTTGELFF. The CDR3 nucleotides are TGTGCCAGCAGTCTCATAGCGGGGGACACCACCGGGGAGCTGTTTTTT.